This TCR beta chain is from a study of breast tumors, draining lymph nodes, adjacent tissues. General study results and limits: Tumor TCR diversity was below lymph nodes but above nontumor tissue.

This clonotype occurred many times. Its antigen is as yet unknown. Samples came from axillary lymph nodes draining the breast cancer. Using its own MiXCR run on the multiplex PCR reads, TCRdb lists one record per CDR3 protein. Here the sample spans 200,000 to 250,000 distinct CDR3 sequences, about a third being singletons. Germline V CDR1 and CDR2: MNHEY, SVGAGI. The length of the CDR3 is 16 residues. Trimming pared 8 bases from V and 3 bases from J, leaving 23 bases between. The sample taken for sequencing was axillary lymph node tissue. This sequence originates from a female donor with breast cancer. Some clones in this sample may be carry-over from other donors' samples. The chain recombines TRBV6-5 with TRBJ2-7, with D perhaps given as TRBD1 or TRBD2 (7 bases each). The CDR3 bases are TGTGCCAGCGGGGGACTACAGGGGTCAGAAGGCTACGAGCAGTACTTC. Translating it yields CASGGLQGSEGYEQYF.